The sequence of this T cell receptor beta chain was determined in a study of response to subunit inactivated influenza vaccine. The V gene end was trimmed by 4 bases and the J gene end by 3 bases; junction bases not matched to a gene: 10. The CDR3 totals 15 residues. The V gene's germline CDR1 is SGHRS and CDR2 YFSETQ. Regarding this clonotype: The antigen is unknown.

Using its own MiXCR run on the RT-PCR reads, TCRdb lists one record per CDR3 protein. The table lists more than 700,000 distinct CDR3 sequences, around 20% of them singletons, with roughly 10% in the top ten. Findings and limits, study-wide: A suggestion made by the authors is that each seasonal influenza vaccination recruits few new T cells.

The origin of this receptor is a man aged 50 to 60 who received an inactivated influenza vaccine. The V and J genes are TRBV5-1 and TRBJ2-7, with TRBD2 matching over 7 bases. Sequenced here: PBMCs from blood, sampled about 5 days after vaccination. CDR3 sequence reads: CASSAAPGLLYEQYF. The CDR3 DNA follows: TGCGCCAGCAGCGCTGCCCCGGGACTACTCTACGAGCAGTACTTC. Looking up the rest from reference TRBV5-1 and TRBJ2-7 gives the full variable domain: KAGVTQTPRYLIKTRGQQVTLSCSPISGHRSVSWYQQTPGQGLQFLFEYFSETQRNKGNFPGRFSGRQFSNSRSEMNVSTLELGDSALYLCASSAAPGLLYEQYFGPGTRLTVT.